The rows below give T cell receptor beta chains drawn from one sample of a study of OX40 agonist ivuxolimab in advanced cancers. TCRdb's copy holds only in-frame clones and misses some; the assay was immunoSEQ multiplex PCR. Of tens of thousands of clones in the sample, 91% were seen once. The sequenced sample was CD4+ or CD8+ T cells sorted from blood, obtained in a trial of the OX40 agonist ivuxolimab. The receptor source for this set is an adult with an advanced solid tumor such as melanoma, head and neck, liver or kidney cancer. Both conserved end residues are part of each CDR3. Fields, in order: CDR3 DNA, CDR3 protein, CDR3 length, D gene, J gene, V gene, clone size. A D gene is named only where the DNA matches it firmly. The size entry is marked missing in some rows and otherwise reads once, few, many or a size class.

TGTGCCAGCAGCTTTCGCTTGGACAGAGATAAAGGGCGCGGGGAGCTGTTTTTT	CASSFRLDRDKGRGELFF	18	-	TRBJ2-2	TRBV11-3	-
TGTGCCAGCAGTGTCCAGACAGGGAGCACAGATACGCAGTATTTT	CASSVQTGSTDTQYF	15	TRBD1	TRBJ2-3	TRBV2	-
TGTGCCAGCAGGGGGACAGGGAACAACGAGCAGTACTTC	CASRGTGNNEQYF	13	TRBD1	TRBJ2-7	TRBV6-1	-
TGCGCCAGCAGCCAAGAAGGGGGGAGTGGTGAAGCTTTCTTT	CASSQEGGSGEAFF	14	-	TRBJ1-1	TRBV4-3	-
TGTGCCAGTACTACCGGGACAGGGGACCACGAGCAGTACTTC	CASTTGTGDHEQYF	14	TRBD1	TRBJ2-7	TRBV19	-
TGTGCCAGCAGTCAACAGGGTTCTGAAGCTTTCTTT	CASSQQGSEAFF	12	-	TRBJ1-1	TRBV28	-
TGTGCCAGCAGTTCCGGGACGGACAGATACGAGCAGTACTTC	CASSSGTDRYEQYF	14	-	TRBJ2-7	TRBV28	-
TGTGCCAGTGGATCGGGGGAAGCTAGCTCTGGAAACACCATATATTTT	CASGSGEASSGNTIYF	16	-	TRBJ1-3	TRBV2	-
TGTGCCAGCAGCAAAGGGGGACAGGCGTCCATTTGGCCCCAGCATTTT	CASSKGGQASIWPQHF	16	-	TRBJ1-5	TRBV21-1	-
TGTGCCAGCAGCCAAGATCGGGACTATCCAGGGACAGATACGCAGTATTTT	CASSQDRDYPGTDTQYF	17	TRBD2	TRBJ2-3	TRBV4-2	-
TGTGCCAGCAGTGGGTCTGGAAACACCATATATTTT	CASSGSGNTIYF	12	-	TRBJ1-3	TRBV6-1	-
TGTGCCAGCACCTTACTAGCGGGAGGACGGGGGGAGCAGTACTTC	CASTLLAGGRGEQYF	15	TRBD2	TRBJ2-7	TRBV6-5	-
TGCGCCAGCAGTGAGTCGGGACTAGCGGAGGTCAATGAGCAGTTCTTC	CASSESGLAEVNEQFF	16	TRBD2	TRBJ2-1	TRBV10-1	-
TGCGCCAGCAGCTTGAGAAGGGGAGACACCGGGGAGCTGTTTTTT	CASSLRRGDTGELFF	15	-	TRBJ2-2	TRBV5-1	-
TGTGCCTGGAGTGTTGGGGCAGGGGGCCGTACTGAAGCTTTCTTT	CAWSVGAGGRTEAFF	15	TRBD1	TRBJ1-1	TRBV30	-
TGCGCCAGCAGTCAGGGCAGGTTAGGGAGCTCCTACGAGCAGTACTTC	CASSQGRLGSSYEQYF	16	-	TRBJ2-7	TRBV23-1	-
TGTGCCAGTAGTATACGACAGGGGGCGCACGGGGAGCTGTTTTTT	CASSIRQGAHGELFF	15	TRBD1	TRBJ2-2	TRBV19	-
TGTGCCAGCATGGGGACTAGCGGGAGCTATGAGCAGTTCTTC	CASMGTSGSYEQFF	14	TRBD2	TRBJ2-1	TRBV6-1	-
TGCGCCAGCAGTGAGTCGACCGGGGGCGCCGGGACTGAAGCTTTCTTT	CASSESTGGAGTEAFF	16	-	TRBJ1-1	TRBV10-2	-
TGTGCCAGCAGCTTAGCCGTCGGCGGCGTTCAGGCAAAACTGTTTTTT	CASSLAVGGVQAKLFF	16	-	TRBJ1-4	TRBV11-1	-
TGTGCCAGCACCCACGACGGGGAGACTGAAGCTTTCTTT	CASTHDGETEAFF	13	-	TRBJ1-1	TRBV28	-
TGTGCCAGCAAAAGGGGGGACAGGGTTGGCAATGAGCAGTTCTTC	CASKRGDRVGNEQFF	15	TRBD1	TRBJ2-1	TRBV6-6	-
TGTGCCAGCAGCTTATCAATTAGGACAGGTGCAGAGACCCAGTACTTC	CASSLSIRTGAETQYF	16	TRBD1	TRBJ2-5	TRBV7-6	-
TGCGCCAGCAGCCCGCAGGGGAACACCGGGGAGCTGTTTTTT	CASSPQGNTGELFF	14	-	TRBJ2-2	TRBV5-1	-
TGTGCCAGCAGCGGAAGCCAGACAGTGCCCCTGAGCTACACCTTC	CASSGSQTVPLSYTF	15	-	TRBJ1-2	TRBV2	once
TGTGCCAGCAGCGTGGGTCGGGGCGATTATGGCTACACCTTC	CASSVGRGDYGYTF	14	-	TRBJ1-2	TRBV9	-
TGTGCCAGCGGGGGCCAGGGGGAACGCACAGATACGCAGTATTTT	CASGGQGERTDTQYF	15	TRBD1	TRBJ2-3	TRBV2	-
TGCGCCAGCAGCTGGAGGACTAGCGGGAGGGATCCAGATACGCAGTATTTT	CASSWRTSGRDPDTQYF	17	TRBD2	TRBJ2-3	TRBV5-1	-
TGTGCCAGCAGACCTCGGACTAGCGGGTACGAGCAGTACTTC	CASRPRTSGYEQYF	14	TRBD2	TRBJ2-7	TRBV6-6	-
TGTGCCTGGACTATCGGGGAGAACACCGGGGAGCTGTTTTTT	CAWTIGENTGELFF	14	-	TRBJ2-2	TRBV30	-
TGTGCCAGCACAAAGGACAACCCCCGAAATCAGCCCCAGCATTTT	CASTKDNPRNQPQHF	15	-	TRBJ1-5	TRBV21-1	-
TGTGCCAGCAGCGTAGCTCCGCGGACGTATGAGCAGTTCTTC	CASSVAPRTYEQFF	14	-	TRBJ2-1	TRBV9	-
TGTGCCAGCAGCATAGGACAGGGGGGGAATCAGCCCCAGCATTTT	CASSIGQGGNQPQHF	15	TRBD1	TRBJ1-5	TRBV7-2	-
TGTGCCAGCAGCTCCTCGACTAGCGGGAGAGCAGATACGCAGTATTTT	CASSSSTSGRADTQYF	16	TRBD2	TRBJ2-3	TRBV5-4	-
TGTGCCTGGAGCTCACAACTTCGGGGTCAGCCCCAGCATTTT	CAWSSQLRGQPQHF	14	-	TRBJ1-5	TRBV30	-
TGTGCCAGCAGCGAGGGACAGGGAGTAACTAATGAAAAACTGTTTTTT	CASSEGQGVTNEKLFF	16	TRBD1	TRBJ1-4	TRBV5-5	-
TGTGCCAGTAGCACCCTTCTGTTAGACCCGTCGCCCTATTTT	CASSTLLLDPSPYF	14	-	TRBJ2-3	TRBV19	once
TGTGCCAGCAGTCCACCGGCGGGCGGAACTGGGACCCAGTACTTC	CASSPPAGGTGTQYF	15	-	TRBJ2-5	TRBV7-8	-
TGTGCCAGCAGTTCCCAGGGGTTTGCCTATGGCTACACCTTC	CASSSQGFAYGYTF	14	-	TRBJ1-2	TRBV27	-
TGTGCCAGCACCGAACGGGCAGGGTCTCAGGTCGGGAGAGGTACGGATACGCAGTATTTT	CASTERAGSQVGRGTDTQYF	20	-	TRBJ2-3	TRBV28	-
TGTGCCAGCAGTGAATCAGGGTTGGGCGATCAGCCCCAGCATTTT	CASSESGLGDQPQHF	15	-	TRBJ1-5	TRBV25-1	-
TGTGCCAGCAGTTACGGGACAGTGAACACTGAAGCTTTCTTT	CASSYGTVNTEAFF	14	TRBD1	TRBJ1-1	TRBV28	-
TGTGCCATCAGTGCTCGGACAGGGGGAGGGACGGATACGCAGTATTTT	CAISARTGGGTDTQYF	16	TRBD1	TRBJ2-3	TRBV10-3	-
TGTGCCAGCTCACCACTAGCCGCCGGGGGCTACGAGCAGTACTTC	CASSPLAAGGYEQYF	15	-	TRBJ2-7	TRBV18	-
TGTGCCAGCAGTTACAGGGCGGGAACAGATACGCAGTATTTT	CASSYRAGTDTQYF	14	-	TRBJ2-3	TRBV6-5	-